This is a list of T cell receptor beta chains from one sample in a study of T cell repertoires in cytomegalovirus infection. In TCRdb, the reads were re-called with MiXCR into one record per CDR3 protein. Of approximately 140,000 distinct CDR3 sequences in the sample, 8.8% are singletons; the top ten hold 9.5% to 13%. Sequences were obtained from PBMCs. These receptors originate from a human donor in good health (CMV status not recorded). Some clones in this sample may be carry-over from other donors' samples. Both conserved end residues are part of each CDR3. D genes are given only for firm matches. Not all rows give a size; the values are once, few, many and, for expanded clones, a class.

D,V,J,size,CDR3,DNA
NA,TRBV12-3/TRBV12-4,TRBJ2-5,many,CASSHLTGQQETQYF,TGTGCCAGCAGCCATCTGACAGGCCAACAAGAGACCCAGTACTTC
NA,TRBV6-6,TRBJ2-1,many,CASTTLNNEQFF,TGTGCCAGCACTACCTTGAACAATGAGCAGTTCTTC
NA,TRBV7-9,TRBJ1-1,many,CASSLVVGDTEAFF,TGTGCCAGCAGCTTAGTCGTGGGGGACACTGAAGCTTTCTTT
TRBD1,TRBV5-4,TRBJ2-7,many,CASSDGTGSSYEQYF,TGTGCCAGCAGCGATGGGACAGGGAGTTCATACGAGCAGTACTTC
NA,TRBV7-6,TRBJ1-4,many,CASSLGVGIQEKLFF,TGTGCCAGCAGCTTAGGAGTTGGGATTCAAGAAAAACTGTTTTTT
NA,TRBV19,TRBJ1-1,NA,CASSPLLHTEAFF,TGTGCCAGTAGCCCTTTGCTCCACACTGAAGCTTTCTTT
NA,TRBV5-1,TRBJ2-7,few,CASSLDWTAGREQYF,TGCGCCAGCAGCTTGGATTGGACTGCCGGTAGAGAGCAGTACTTC
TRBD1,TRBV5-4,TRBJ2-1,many,CASSFPGQPLGNEQFF,TGTGCCAGCAGCTTCCCGGGACAGCCCCTTGGCAATGAGCAGTTCTTC
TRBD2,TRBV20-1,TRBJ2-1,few,CSAPGGGGENEQFF,TGCAGTGCCCCCGGGGGCGGGGGGGAGAATGAGCAGTTCTTC
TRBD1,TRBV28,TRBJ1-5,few,CASSFPGGSNQPQHF,TGTGCCAGCAGTTTCCCAGGGGGCAGCAATCAGCCCCAGCATTTT
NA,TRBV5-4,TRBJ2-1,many,CASSPRTDNEQFF,TGTGCCAGCAGCCCTCGGACAGATAATGAGCAGTTCTTC
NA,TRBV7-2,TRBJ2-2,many,CASSQNGWGGELFF,TGTGCCAGCAGCCAAAATGGTTGGGGCGGGGAGCTGTTTTTT
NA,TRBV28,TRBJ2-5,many,CASIQHKYQETQYF,TGTGCCAGCATCCAACACAAGTACCAAGAGACCCAGTACTTC
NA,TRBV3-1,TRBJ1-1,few,CASSRERTENTEAFF,TGTGCCAGCAGCCGCGAACGGACTGAAAACACTGAAGCTTTCTTT
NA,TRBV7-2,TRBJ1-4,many,CASSPQQTATNEKLFF,TGTGCCAGCAGCCCGCAACAGACTGCAACTAATGAAAAACTGTTTTTT
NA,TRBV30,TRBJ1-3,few,CAWSVRNTIYF,TGTGCCTGGAGTGTAAGGAACACCATATATTTT
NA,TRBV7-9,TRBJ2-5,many,CASSPRRGEEETQYF,TGTGCCAGCAGTCCCCGCAGGGGAGAAGAAGAGACCCAGTACTTC
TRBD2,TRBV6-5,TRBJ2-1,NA,CASSFPGTSRNEQFF,TGTGCCAGCAGTTTCCCCGGGACTAGTCGCAATGAGCAGTTCTTC
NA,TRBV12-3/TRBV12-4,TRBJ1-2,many,CASRPGNYGYTF,TGTGCCAGTCGACCAGGGAACTATGGCTACACCTTC
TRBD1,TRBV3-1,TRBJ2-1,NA,CASSPDRERNEQFF,TGTGCCAGCAGCCCGGACAGGGAGAGGAATGAGCAGTTCTTC
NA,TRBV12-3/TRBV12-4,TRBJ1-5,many,CASSLRGNQPQHF,TGTGCCAGCAGCTTACGGGGGAATCAGCCCCAGCATTTT
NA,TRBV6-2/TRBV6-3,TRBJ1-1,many,CASSYPTEAFF,TGTGCCAGCAGTTACCCCACTGAAGCTTTCTTT
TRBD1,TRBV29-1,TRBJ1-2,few,CSVEDRVGYTF,TGCAGCGTTGAGGACAGGGTTGGCTACACCTTC
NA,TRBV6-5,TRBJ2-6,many,CASSPPGVFAGANVLTF,TGTGCCAGCAGTCCCCCGGGAGTATTTGCTGGGGCCAACGTCCTGACTTTC
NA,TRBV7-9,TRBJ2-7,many,CASSMDYREQYF,TGTGCCAGCAGCATGGACTACCGCGAGCAGTACTTC
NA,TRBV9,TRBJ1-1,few,CASSVARDKAEAFF,TGTGCCAGCAGCGTAGCGCGGGACAAAGCTGAAGCTTTCTTT
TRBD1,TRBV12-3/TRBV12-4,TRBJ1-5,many,CASSRKGGQNNQPQHF,TGTGCCAGCAGTCGAAAAGGGGGACAGAACAATCAGCCCCAGCATTTT
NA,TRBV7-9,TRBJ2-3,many,CASSLSVGGLDTQYF,TGTGCCAGCAGCTTATCTGTCGGGGGGCTAGATACGCAGTATTTT
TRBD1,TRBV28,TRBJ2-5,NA,CASSLPDRGETQYF,TGTGCCAGCAGTTTACCCGACAGGGGAGAGACCCAGTACTTC
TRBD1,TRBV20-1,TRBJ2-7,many,CSALGQGVAISYEQYF,TGCAGTGCCCTGGGACAGGGGGTCGCCATCTCCTACGAGCAGTACTTC
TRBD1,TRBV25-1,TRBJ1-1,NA,CASLPRTGGRGTTEAFF,TGTGCCAGTTTACCTCGGACAGGGGGACGTGGAACCACTGAAGCTTTCTTT
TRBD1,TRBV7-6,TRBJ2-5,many,CASSLGTGPETQYF,TGTGCCAGCAGCTTAGGGACAGGGCCAGAGACCCAGTACTTC
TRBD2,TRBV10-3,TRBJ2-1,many,CAIRMTSGGYNEQFF,TGTGCCATCAGGATGACTAGCGGGGGATACAATGAGCAGTTCTTC
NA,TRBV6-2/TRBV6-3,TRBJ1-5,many,CASSPLGSFWDTEKRSNQPQHF,TGTGCCAGCAGTCCCCTTGGATCCTTTTGGGACACCGAGAAACGTAGCAATCAGCCCCAGCATTTT
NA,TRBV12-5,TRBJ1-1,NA,CASGLGQPNTEAFF,TGTGCTAGTGGTTTGGGGCAGCCGAACACTGAAGCTTTCTTT
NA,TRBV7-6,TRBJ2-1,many,CASSLELGEQFF,TGTGCCAGCAGCTTAGAGCTCGGTGAGCAGTTCTTC
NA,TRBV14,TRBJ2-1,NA,CASSRGFYEQFF,TGTGCCAGCAGCCGAGGGTTCTATGAGCAGTTCTTC
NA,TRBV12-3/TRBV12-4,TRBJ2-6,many,CASSLGASGANVLTF,TGTGCCAGCAGTTTAGGAGCGTCTGGGGCCAACGTCCTGACTTTC
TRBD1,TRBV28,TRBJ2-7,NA,CASSSPGTEDEQYF,TGCGCCAGCAGTTCCCCCGGGACAGAGGACGAGCAGTACTTC
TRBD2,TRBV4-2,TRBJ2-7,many,CASSQVALASYEQYF,TGTGCCAGCAGCCAAGTTGCACTAGCGTCCTACGAGCAGTACTTC
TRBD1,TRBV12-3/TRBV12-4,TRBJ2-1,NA,CASRMDRGNEQFF,TGTGCCAGCAGAATGGACAGGGGAAATGAGCAGTTCTTC
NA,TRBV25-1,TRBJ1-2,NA,CASSQGPNYGYTF,TGTGCCAGCAGTCAAGGACCGAACTATGGCTACACCTTC
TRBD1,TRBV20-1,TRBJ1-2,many,CSASDRGRGYGYTF,TGCAGTGCTAGTGACAGGGGGCGCGGATATGGCTACACCTTC
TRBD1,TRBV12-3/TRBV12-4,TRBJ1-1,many,CASTTLGQRTNTEAFF,TGTGCCAGCACCACCCTGGGACAGCGGACGAACACTGAAGCTTTCTTT
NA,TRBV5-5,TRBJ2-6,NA,CASSSRDILALGANVLTF,TGTGCCAGCAGCTCCCGGGACATCCTTGCTCTAGGGGCCAACGTCCTGACTTTC
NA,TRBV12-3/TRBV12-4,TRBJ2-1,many,CASSAWNEQFF,TGTGCCAGCAGTGCGTGGAATGAGCAGTTCTTC
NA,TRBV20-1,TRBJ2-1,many,CSARASPLRDEQFF,TGCAGTGCTAGAGCTTCCCCCCTACGGGATGAGCAGTTCTTC
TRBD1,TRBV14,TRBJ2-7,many,CASSQRIGTGGEQYF,TGTGCCAGCAGCCAACGGATCGGGACAGGGGGGGAGCAGTACTTC
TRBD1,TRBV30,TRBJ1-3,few,CAWGTVSGNTIYF,TGTGCCTGGGGGACAGTCTCTGGAAACACCATATATTTT
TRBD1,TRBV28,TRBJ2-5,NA,CASRTGGFRETQYF,TGTGCCAGCAGGACAGGGGGCTTCCGAGAGACCCAGTACTTC
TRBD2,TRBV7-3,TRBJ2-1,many,CASSPGLANNEQFF,TGTGCCAGCAGCCCGGGACTAGCAAACAATGAGCAGTTCTTC
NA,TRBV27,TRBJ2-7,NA,CASRSDRGSHPYEQYF,TGTGCCAGCCGTTCTGACCGAGGGTCCCATCCCTACGAGCAGTACTTC
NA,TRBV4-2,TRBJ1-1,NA,CASSQDDGKRGEAFF,TGTGCCAGCAGCCAAGATGACGGTAAGAGGGGTGAAGCTTTCTTT